These 13 T cell receptor beta chains were all obtained from the same sample, sequenced in a study of shared clonotypes between healthy human individuals. Repertoires were generated with immunoSEQ multiplex PCR, while TCRdb's copy carries only in-frame clones and drops some. The sample shows 850,000 to 1,200,000 clones, about 70% of them seen only once. The sequenced material came from memory CD4+ T cells sorted from blood. Subset: CD45RA-negative fraction. These receptors were taken from a man aged 18 to 30 in good health.

The chain has TRBV5-1 and TRBJ2-5; D not resolved. The V and J ends lost 5 bases and 5 bases respectively, with 13 bases between them. The CDR3 has 13 amino acids. CDR1 is SGHRS, CDR2 YFSETQ, per germline. The CDR3 is CASSIIPGETQYF. The CDR3 bases are TGCGCCAGCAGTATAATTCCCGGGGAGACCCAGTACTTC. Variable domain in full (rest from reference TRBV5-1 and TRBJ2-5): KAGVTQTPRYLIKTRGQQVTLSCSPISGHRSVSWYQQTPGQGLQFLFEYFSETQRNKGNFPGRFSGRQFSNSRSEMNVSTLELGDSALYLCASSIIPGETQYFGPGTRLLVL.

Turning to this clone: A read error may account for a junction end that differs from germline. The chain employs TRBV6-1 and TRBJ1-2, with D unresolved. Per the germline V gene, CDR1 is MNHNS and CDR2 is SASEGT. The CDR3 contains 11 residues. The CDR3 region has the DNA TGTGTCAGCAGTGACATCTATGGCTACACCTTC. Translation gives CVSSDIYGYTF.

V is TRBV5-1 and J is TRBJ1-4; D unresolved. CDR1 is SGHRS, CDR2 YFSETQ, per germline. The CDR3 loop spans 15 amino acids. Trimming shortened V by 4 bases and J by 1 base, and 11 bases separated the two germline ends. This chain's CDR3 is CASSPQVGTNEKLFF. In nucleotides, the CDR3 is TGCGCCAGCAGCCCCCAAGTCGGAACTAATGAAAAACTGTTTTTT.

A few counts support this clone. This rearrangement joins TRBV13 to TRBJ2-7; D possibly uses TRBD1 or TRBD2 (5 bases each). The CDR3 runs to 16 residues. Germline lookup yields CDR1 PRHDT and CDR2 FYEKMQ (reference sequence). Trimming took off 5 bases at V and 0 bases at J, with 17 bases between the two ends. CDR3 nucleotides: TGTGCCAGCAGCCGCTCCGGGACCGCGAGCTCCTACGAGCAGTACTTC. Its translation is CASSRSGTASSYEQYF.

CDR3 nucleotide sequence: TGCACCAGCAGCCAAGGAAGTTGTCTAGCGGGAGGGCCCTACGAGCAGTACTTC. This codes for CTSSQGSCLAGGPYEQYF. The chain joins TRBV1 to TRBJ2-7; the DNA was not compared with TRBD2, the D call given in the table. TRBV1 is marked as a pseudogene. CDR3 size: 18 residues.

The rearrangement links TRBV5-1 to TRBJ2-1; TRBD2 aligns across 8 bases. This CDR3 region has 15 residues. V lost 4 bases to trimming and J lost 8 bases; unmatched junction nucleotides: 11. The germline V gene has CDR1 SGHRS and CDR2 YFSETQ. The CDR3 here is CASSPLAGKVHEQFF. CDR3 nucleotides: TGCGCCAGCAGCCCCTTAGCGGGGAAGGTCCATGAGCAGTTCTTC.

As to this clone: A single base is all that separates this from a far larger clone, so a read error is likely. Other DNA variants within this sample encode the same CDR3. J is TRBJ1-1 and V is TRBV29-1; D might be TRBD1 (6 bases). Germline loops: CDR1 SQVTM, CDR2 ANQGSEA. V was cut by 3 bases and J by 5 bases, with 7 bases left in between. This CDR3 comprises 11 residues. CDR3 loop: CSVDRGTEAFF. The CDR3 DNA follows: TGCAGCGTTGACAGGGGAACTGAAGCTTTCTTT.

This clone was observed at least ten times. The V call is TRBV10-3, the J call TRBJ1-2, with TRBD1 identical over 9 bases. The J segment lost 8 bases and the V segment lost 10 bases, leaving 11 bases of the junction unmatched. Germline values: CDR1 ENHRY, CDR2 SYGVKD. This CDR3 is 13 amino acids long. The DNA of the CDR3 is TGTGCCACCACACAGGGACAGGGTGGCGGCTACACCTTC. This translates into CATTQGQGGGYTF.

The V and J genes are TRBV25-1 and TRBJ2-7; 9 bases align to TRBD2. The CDR3 extends over 13 amino acids. The J segment lost 2 bases and the V segment lost 7 bases, leaving 3 bases of the junction unmatched. Germline-derived CDR1 and CDR2 are MGHDK and SYGVNS. This chain's CDR3 is CASTLAGAYEQYF. Here the CDR3 DNA reads TGTGCCAGCACTTTAGCGGGGGCCTACGAGCAGTACTTC.

The V call is TRBV28, the J call TRBJ2-7, with 7 bases lining up with TRBD1. V lost 1 base to trimming and J lost 7 bases; unmatched junction nucleotides: 13. Germline V gene lookup returns CDR1 MDHEN and CDR2 SYDVKM. The CDR3 has 16 residues. CDR3 DNA: TGTGCCAGCAGTTTATTATGGTTAGGGGGCTTAGGGGAGCAGTACTTC. Translated: CASSLLWLGGLGEQYF.

The V call is TRBV5-4, the J call TRBJ2-7; D possibly corresponds to TRBD2 (6 bases). The CDR3 sequence is 15 residues long. Germline CDR1 reads SGHNT; CDR2 reads YYREEE (reference sequence). Trimming pared 0 bases from V and 3 bases from J, leaving 13 bases between. The CDR3 reads CASSLGGDSNYEQYF. The CDR3 region has the DNA TGTGCCAGCAGCTTGGGGGGGGACTCTAACTACGAGCAGTACTTC.

The chain has TRBV2 and TRBJ2-2; 10 bases line up with TRBD2. The germline gives CDR1 SNHLY, CDR2 FYNNEI. V lost 5 bases, J lost 4 bases, and 4 bases stayed unmatched. The CDR3 runs 15 residues. In nucleotides, the CDR3 is TGTGCCAGCAGTCGGGAGCGGGGGGGCACCGGGGAGCTGTTTTTT. This translates into CASSRERGGTGELFF.

This clone occurred once. The chain's CDR3 is CASSLAGSGIETQYF. The CDR3 nucleotides read TGCGCCAGCAGCTTGGCTGGTAGCGGGATAGAGACCCAGTACTTC. The rearrangement uses TRBV5-1 and TRBJ2-5; 8 nucleotides agree with TRBD2. Germline-derived CDR1 and CDR2 are SGHRS and YFSETQ. V lost 0 bases, J lost 4 bases, and 5 bases stayed unmatched. This CDR3 spans 15 amino acids.